A single sample gave rise to the 23 T cell receptor beta chains below, sequenced in a study of shared clonotypes between healthy human individuals. Sequencing was performed with immunoSEQ multiplex PCR; in TCRdb, only in-frame clones are kept and a portion is missing. The sample gives 2,500,000 or so clones, 85% to 95% of which show up once; 0.37% is in the top ten. The sample taken for sequencing was naive CD4+ T cells from PBMCs. Stated subset: CD45RA+ positively selected. These receptors originate from a man aged 18 to 30 in good health. Some clones in this sample may be carry-over from other donors' samples.

The chain combines TRBV28 with TRBJ1-1, with D maybe TRBD1 (5 bases). The V and J ends lost 5 bases and 0 bases respectively, with 19 bases between them. CDR1 is MDHEN and CDR2 is SYDVKM in the germline V gene. The CDR3 covers 17 residues. DNA of the CDR3: TGTGCCAGCAGTGCCCCGGGGCACCCAGCGATGAACACTGAAGCTTTCTTT. This encodes CASSAPGHPAMNTEAFF.

The chain is built from TRBV30 and TRBJ1-2; D gene unclear. V was trimmed by 3 bases and J by 6 bases, leaving 11 bases between them. This CDR3 has 12 residues. Germline V CDR1 and CDR2: GTSNPN, SVGIG (reference sequence). CDR3 loop: CAWSPKSDGYTF. The CDR3 nucleotides read TGTGCCTGGAGCCCGAAGTCTGATGGCTACACCTTC. The variable domain in full, with the rest retrieved from reference TRBV30 and TRBJ1-2, is SQTIHQWPATLVQPVGSPLSLECTVEGTSNPNLYWYRQAAGRGLQLLFYSVGIGQISSEVPQNLSASRPQDRQFILSSKKLLLSDSGFYLCAWSPKSDGYTFGSGTRLTVV.

The chain is built from TRBV5-1 and TRBJ1-3; no clear D gene. With 0 bases removed from V and 4 bases from J, the gap between germline ends came to 11 bases. CDR1 and CDR2 (germline): SGHRS, YFSETQ. CDR3 size: 15 residues. The CDR3 loop reads CASSLGVLGGNTIYF. The CDR3 DNA is TGCGCCAGCAGCTTGGGAGTCTTGGGCGGAAACACCATATATTTT. Filled out from reference TRBV5-1 and TRBJ1-3, the complete variable domain reads KAGVTQTPRYLIKTRGQQVTLSCSPISGHRSVSWYQQTPGQGLQFLFEYFSETQRNKGNFPGRFSGRQFSNSRSEMNVSTLELGDSALYLCASSLGVLGGNTIYFGEGSWLTVV.

V and J are TRBV28 and TRBJ1-1; D remains ambiguous. The V and J ends lost 3 bases and 10 bases respectively, with 12 bases between them. The CDR3 has 12 amino acids. CDR1 and CDR2 from the germline V gene are MDHEN and SYDVKM. This CDR3 reads CASSLSGSSAFF. Here the CDR3 DNA reads TGTGCCAGCAGTTTGTCGGGGAGCTCAGCTTTCTTT.

The J gene is TRBJ1-2, the V gene TRBV5-1; D is undetermined. Trimming shortened V by 5 bases and J by 8 bases, and 16 bases separated the two germline ends. CDR3 length: 13 amino acids. Germline V gives CDR1 SGHRS, CDR2 YFSETQ. CDR3 DNA: TGCGCCAGCAGTTCTAAGAACTTTGGAGGCTACACCTTC. Translating it yields CASSSKNFGGYTF.

The J gene is TRBJ2-5, the V gene TRBV7-6, with no clear D. Germline lookup yields CDR1 SGHVS and CDR2 FNYEAQ. V was trimmed by 5 bases and J by 2 bases, leaving 12 bases between them. This CDR3 contains 14 residues. CDR3 sequence (DNA): TGTGCCAGCAGCCGGAACAGCATACAAGAGACCCAGTACTTC. Protein: CASSRNSIQETQYF. Using reference TRBV7-6 and TRBJ2-5 for the parts outside the CDR3, the full variable domain is GAGVSQSPRYKVTKRGQDVALRCDPISGHVSLYWYRQALGQGPEFLTYFNYEAQQDKSGLPNDRFSAERPEGSISTLTIQRTEQRDSAMYRCASSRNSIQETQYFGPGTRLLVL.

The genes are TRBV7-3 and TRBJ2-1; 7 bases line up with TRBD1. V trimming: 1 base; J trimming: 3 bases; junction bases outside the gene matches: 0. This CDR3 is built from 14 residues. Germline CDR1 SGHTA, CDR2 FQGTGA. The CDR3 region is CASSLRDSYNEQFF. The CDR3 coding sequence is TGTGCCAGCAGCTTAAGGGACAGCTACAATGAGCAGTTCTTC.

The chain employs TRBV5-4 and TRBJ2-5, with TRBD1 identical over 8 bases. Germline V gene data show CDR1 as SGHNT and CDR2 as YYREEE (reference sequence). This CDR3 is 15 amino acids long. Trimming removed 4 bases from V and 7 bases from J; junction bases left unmatched: 12. CDR3 nucleotides: TGTGCCAGCAGCCTGGGGACAGGCGATCCCTGGACCCAGTACTTC. Translated: CASSLGTGDPWTQYF.

The chain is built from TRBV6-6 and TRBJ1-3; D is uncertain. The CDR3 extends over 13 amino acids. V was trimmed by 7 bases and J by 4 bases, leaving 11 bases between them. Germline V gene data show CDR1 as MNHNY and CDR2 as SVGAGI (reference sequence). The CDR3: CASTGVVGNTIYF. The CDR3 DNA sequence: TGTGCCAGCACTGGAGTGGTGGGAAACACCATATATTTT.

The chain combines TRBV25-1 with TRBJ2-3; D may be TRBD2 (6 bases). This CDR3 is built from 13 residues. Germline V gives CDR1 MGHDK, CDR2 SYGVNS. V lost 9 bases to trimming and J lost 2 bases, with 12 bases between them. CDR3 amino acids: CASRREITDTQYF. CDR3 nucleotide sequence: TGTGCCAGTAGGAGGGAAATCACAGATACGCAGTATTTT.

The chain employs TRBV20-1 and TRBJ2-7, with D hard to call. This CDR3 contains 11 residues. CDR1 is DFQATT, CDR2 SNEGSKA, per germline (reference sequence). The CDR3 here is CSPLLRYEQYF. The CDR3 region has the DNA TGCAGCCCTTTGTTGAGGTACGAGCAGTACTTC.

The table lists this clone with a count of one. This rearrangement joins TRBV7-6 to TRBJ2-7; tentative D call: TRBD1 (6 bases). The CDR3 has 14 residues. From germline, CDR1 is SGHVS and CDR2 FNYEAQ. Trimming took 2 bases from V and 1 from J, leaving 9 bases between them. The CDR3 coding sequence is TGTGCCAGCAGCTTACCAGGACAGTCCTACGAGCAGTACTTC. Protein: CASSLPGQSYEQYF.

This chain connects TRBV21-1 to TRBJ2-1; the table gives TRBD1 as D, unverified against the DNA. TRBV21-1 is deemed a pseudogene. The CDR3 consists of 13 residues. The CDR3 sequence: CASKPQGAYEQFF. The CDR3 coding sequence is TGTGCCAGCAAGCCACAAGGGGCATATGAGCAGTTCTTC.

This clone was seen a single time. The V and J genes are TRBV6-5 and TRBJ1-2; the D is unclear. The CDR3 totals 13 residues. Germline lookup yields CDR1 MNHEY and CDR2 SVGAGI. With 8 bases removed from V and 3 bases from J, the gap between germline ends came to 13 bases. CDR3 bases: TGTGCCAGCTGCGGGGTCGACGACTATGGCTACACCTTC. It translates to CASCGVDDYGYTF.

Only one count was recorded for this clone. The CDR3 spells CASSFGPGQGNDEQFF. DNA of the CDR3: TGTGCCAGCAGCTTTGGCCCGGGACAGGGGAACGATGAGCAGTTCTTC. This chain uses TRBV5-4 with TRBJ2-1; 10 bases fit TRBD1. Germline V gene sequence: CDR1 SGHNT, CDR2 YYREEE (reference sequence). Trimming at V came to 2 bases and at J to 8 bases, leaving 10 bases not matched to a gene. This CDR3 is built from 16 residues. The whole variable domain, remainder taken from reference TRBV5-4 and TRBJ2-1, is ETGVTQSPTHLIKTRGQQVTLRCSSQSGHNTVSWYQQALGQGPQFIFQYYREEENGRGNFPPRFSGLQFPNYSSELNVNALELDDSALYLCASSFGPGQGNDEQFFGPGTRLTVL.

The chain uses TRBV27 and TRBJ1-5, with TRBD1 as a possible D gene (6 bases). Trimming took off 5 bases at V and 2 bases at J, with 10 bases between the two ends. CDR1 and CDR2 (germline): MNHEY, SMNVEV (reference sequence). The CDR3 runs to 14 residues. CDR3: CASSTRGGNQPQHF. As DNA, the CDR3 is TGTGCCAGCAGTACGAGGGGGGGCAATCAGCCCCAGCATTTT.

The chain has TRBV18 and TRBJ2-1; 9 bases are a match to TRBD1. CDR1 and CDR2 from the germline V gene are KGHSH and LQKENI. J gave up 7 bases and V 6 bases, and 10 bases lay outside the gene matches. The CDR3 has 15 residues. CDR3: CASSTDRGSINEQFF. The CDR3 region has the DNA TGTGCCAGCTCGACCGACAGGGGGTCCATTAATGAGCAGTTCTTC. Together with reference TRBV18 and TRBJ2-1, the CDR3 gives the full variable domain: NAGVMQNPRHLVRRRGQEARLRCSPMKGHSHVYWYRQLPEEGLKFMVYLQKENIIDESGMPKERFSAEFPKEGPSILRIQQVVRGDSAAYFCASSTDRGSINEQFFGPGTRLTVL.

As DNA, the CDR3 is TGTGCCAGCTCACCAGGAGACTATCACAATGAGCAGTTCTTC. Amino acids: CASSPGDYHNEQFF. V gene TRBV18 combines with J gene TRBJ2-1; the D gene is possibly TRBD2 (5 bases). Deletions cut 2 bases from V and 5 bases from J, with 10 bases between. CDR1 and CDR2 (germline): KGHSH, LQKENI. This CDR3 region has 14 residues.

This clone was observed once. The V gene is TRBV2, the J gene TRBJ1-5, with D unresolved. Trimming cost V 5 bases and J 12 bases, with 8 bases left between them. Germline V gene lookup returns CDR1 SNHLY and CDR2 FYNNEI. The CDR3 spans 10 residues. CDR3 region: CASSNGRQHF. The CDR3 nucleotides read TGTGCCAGCAGTAACGGGCGCCAGCATTTT.

This chain connects TRBV28 to TRBJ1-1; D call uncertain. The CDR3 contains 12 residues. V lost 3 bases and J 8 bases, leaving 10 bases between the germline ends. The germline CDR1 and CDR2 sequences are MDHEN and SYDVKM. The CDR3 coding sequence is TGTGCCAGCAGTTTGGTAAGAACCGAAGCTTTCTTT. Amino acids: CASSLVRTEAFF.

V gene TRBV5-1 combines with J gene TRBJ2-5; no reliable D call. Trimming pared 2 bases from V and 2 bases from J, leaving 16 bases between. The CDR3 runs to 16 residues. Germline CDR1 SGHRS, CDR2 YFSETQ. CDR3 sequence: CASSLGDLLGQETQYF. The CDR3 DNA sequence: TGCGCCAGCAGCTTAGGTGATCTCCTGGGTCAAGAGACCCAGTACTTC.

The table lists this clone with a count of one. This chain links TRBV11-3 with TRBJ2-5; TRBD1 matches 8 bases. Unmatched junction bases numbered 8, after V lost 3 bases and J lost 2 bases. There are 16 residues in the CDR3. Germline values: CDR1 SGHNT, CDR2 YENEEA. The CDR3, as DNA: TGTGCCAGCAGCTTCTCCGGGACAGGCGGACAAGAGACCCAGTACTTC. Amino acids: CASSFSGTGGQETQYF.

The rearrangement joins TRBV6-5 to TRBJ2-3, with D tentatively TRBD2 (6 bases). This CDR3 is built from 12 residues. The V end was cut by 2 bases, the J end by 9 bases, with 9 bases between. Germline V gene data show CDR1 as MNHEY and CDR2 as SVGAGI. In nucleotides, the CDR3 is TGTGCCAGCAGTTACCTCGCGGGGACGCAGTATTTT. This codes for CASSYLAGTQYF.